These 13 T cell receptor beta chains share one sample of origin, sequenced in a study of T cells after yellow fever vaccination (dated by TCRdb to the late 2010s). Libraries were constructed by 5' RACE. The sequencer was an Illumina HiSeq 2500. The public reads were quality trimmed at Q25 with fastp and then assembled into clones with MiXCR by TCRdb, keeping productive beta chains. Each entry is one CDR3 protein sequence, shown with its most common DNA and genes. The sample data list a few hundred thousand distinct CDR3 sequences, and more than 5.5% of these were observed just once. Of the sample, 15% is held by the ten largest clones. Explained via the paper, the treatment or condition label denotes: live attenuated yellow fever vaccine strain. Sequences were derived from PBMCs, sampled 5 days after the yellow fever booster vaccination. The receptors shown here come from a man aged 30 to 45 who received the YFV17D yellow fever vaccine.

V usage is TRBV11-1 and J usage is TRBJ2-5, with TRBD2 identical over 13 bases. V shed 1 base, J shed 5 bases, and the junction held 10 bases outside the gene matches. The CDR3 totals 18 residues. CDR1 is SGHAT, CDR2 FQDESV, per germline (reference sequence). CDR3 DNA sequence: TGTGCCAGCAGCTTAGAGCGTTTGGGACTAGCGGGATTGGAGACCCAGTACTTC. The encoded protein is CASSLERLGLAGLETQYF.

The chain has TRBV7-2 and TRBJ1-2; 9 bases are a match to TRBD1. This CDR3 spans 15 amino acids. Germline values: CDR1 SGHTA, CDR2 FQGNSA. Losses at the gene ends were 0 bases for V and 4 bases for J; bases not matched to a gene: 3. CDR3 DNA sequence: TGTGCCAGCAGCTTAGCAACAGGGGGCAGCTATGGCTACACCTTC. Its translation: CASSLATGGSYGYTF.

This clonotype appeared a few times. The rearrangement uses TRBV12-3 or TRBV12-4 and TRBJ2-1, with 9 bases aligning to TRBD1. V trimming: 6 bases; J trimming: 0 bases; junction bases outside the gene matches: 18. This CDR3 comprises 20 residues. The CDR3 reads CASRSSGTGSTLSSYNEQFF. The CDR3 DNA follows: TGTGCCAGCAGGTCTTCCGGGACAGGGTCCACTCTTAGCTCCTACAATGAGCAGTTCTTC.

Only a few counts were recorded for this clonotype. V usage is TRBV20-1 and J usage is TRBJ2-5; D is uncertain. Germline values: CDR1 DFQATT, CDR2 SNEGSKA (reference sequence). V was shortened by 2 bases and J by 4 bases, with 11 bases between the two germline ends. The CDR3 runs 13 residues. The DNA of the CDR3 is TGCAGTGCTAGATATCGGTTTGGAGAGACCCAGTACTTC. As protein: CSARYRFGETQYF.

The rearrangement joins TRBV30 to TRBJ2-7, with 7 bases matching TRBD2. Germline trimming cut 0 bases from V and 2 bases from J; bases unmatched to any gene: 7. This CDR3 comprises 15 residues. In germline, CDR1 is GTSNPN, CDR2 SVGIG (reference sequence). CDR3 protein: CAWSVLTSAAYEQYF. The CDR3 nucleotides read TGTGCCTGGAGTGTACTAACTAGCGCGGCCTACGAGCAGTACTTC.

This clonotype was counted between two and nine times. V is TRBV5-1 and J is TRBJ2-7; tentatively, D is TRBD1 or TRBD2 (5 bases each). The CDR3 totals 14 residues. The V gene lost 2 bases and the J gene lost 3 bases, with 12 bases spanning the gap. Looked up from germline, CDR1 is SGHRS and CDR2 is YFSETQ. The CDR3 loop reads CASSLTGTNYEQYF. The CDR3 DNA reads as TGCGCCAGCAGCTTAACCGGGACCAACTACGAGCAGTACTTC.

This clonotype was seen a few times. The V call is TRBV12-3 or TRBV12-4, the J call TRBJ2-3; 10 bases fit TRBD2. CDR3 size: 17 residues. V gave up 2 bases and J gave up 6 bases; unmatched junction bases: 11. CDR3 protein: CASSLTPLVAGGDTQYF. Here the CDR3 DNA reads TGTGCCAGCAGTTTAACGCCGCTGGTAGCGGGAGGTGATACGCAGTATTTT.

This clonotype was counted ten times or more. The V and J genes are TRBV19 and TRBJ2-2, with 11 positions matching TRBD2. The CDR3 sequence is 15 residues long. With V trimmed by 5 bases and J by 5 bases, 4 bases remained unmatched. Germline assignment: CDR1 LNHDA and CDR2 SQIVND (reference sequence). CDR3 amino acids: CASSLAGGGTGELFF. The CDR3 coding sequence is TGTGCCAGTAGTCTAGCGGGAGGAGGAACCGGGGAGCTGTTTTTT.

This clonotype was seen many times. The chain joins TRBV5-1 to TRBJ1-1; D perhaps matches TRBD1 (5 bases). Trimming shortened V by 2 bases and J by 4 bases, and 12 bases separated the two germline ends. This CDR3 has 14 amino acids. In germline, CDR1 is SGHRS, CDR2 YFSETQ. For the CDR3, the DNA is TGCGCCAGCAGCTTCGGGAACGGGGGCACTGAAGCTTTCTTT. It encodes CASSFGNGGTEAFF.

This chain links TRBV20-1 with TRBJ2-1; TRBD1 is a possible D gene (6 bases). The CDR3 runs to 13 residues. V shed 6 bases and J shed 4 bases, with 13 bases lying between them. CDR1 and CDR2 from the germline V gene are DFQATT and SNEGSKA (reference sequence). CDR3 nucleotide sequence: TGCAGTGCCCCGGGACAACCTTACAATGAGCAGTTCTTC. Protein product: CSAPGQPYNEQFF.

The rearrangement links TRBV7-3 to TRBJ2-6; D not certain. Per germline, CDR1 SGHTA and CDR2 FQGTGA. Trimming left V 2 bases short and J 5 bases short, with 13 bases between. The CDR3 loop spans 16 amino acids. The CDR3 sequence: CASSLGKAHWANVLTF. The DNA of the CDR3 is TGTGCCAGCAGCTTAGGCAAAGCCCACTGGGCCAACGTCCTGACTTTC.

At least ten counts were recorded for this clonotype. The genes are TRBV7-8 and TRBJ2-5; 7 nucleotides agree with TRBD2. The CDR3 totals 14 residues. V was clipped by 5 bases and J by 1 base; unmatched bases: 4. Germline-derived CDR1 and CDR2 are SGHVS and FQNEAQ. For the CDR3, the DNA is TGTGCCAGCAGCCGTTCTAGCGGCCAAGAGACCCAGTACTTC. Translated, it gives CASSRSSGQETQYF. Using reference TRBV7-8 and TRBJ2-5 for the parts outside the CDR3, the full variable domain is GAGVSQSPRYKVAKRGQDVALRCDPISGHVSLFWYQQALGQGPEFLTYFQNEAQLDKSGLPSDRFFAERPEGSVSTLKIQRTQQEDSAVYLCASSRSSGQETQYFGPGTRLLVL.

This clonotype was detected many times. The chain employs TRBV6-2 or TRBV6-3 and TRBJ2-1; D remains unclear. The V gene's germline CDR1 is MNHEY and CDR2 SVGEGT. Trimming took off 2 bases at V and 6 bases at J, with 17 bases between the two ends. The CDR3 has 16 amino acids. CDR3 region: CASSYPNFPSLNEQFF. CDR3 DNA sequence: TGTGCCAGCAGTTACCCCAACTTCCCCTCGCTCAATGAGCAGTTCTTC.